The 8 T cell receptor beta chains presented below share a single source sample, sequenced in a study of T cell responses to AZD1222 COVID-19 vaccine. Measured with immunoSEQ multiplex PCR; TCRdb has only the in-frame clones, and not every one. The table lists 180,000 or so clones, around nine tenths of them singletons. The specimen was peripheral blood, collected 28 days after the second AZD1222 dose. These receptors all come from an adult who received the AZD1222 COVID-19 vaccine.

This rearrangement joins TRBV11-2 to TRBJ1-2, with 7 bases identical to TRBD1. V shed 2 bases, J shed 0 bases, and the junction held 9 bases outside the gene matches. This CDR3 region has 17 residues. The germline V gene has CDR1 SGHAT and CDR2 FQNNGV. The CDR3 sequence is CASSLSGTVSTNYGYTF. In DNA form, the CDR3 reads TGTGCCAGCAGCTTATCCGGGACAGTTTCGACTAACTATGGCTACACCTTC.

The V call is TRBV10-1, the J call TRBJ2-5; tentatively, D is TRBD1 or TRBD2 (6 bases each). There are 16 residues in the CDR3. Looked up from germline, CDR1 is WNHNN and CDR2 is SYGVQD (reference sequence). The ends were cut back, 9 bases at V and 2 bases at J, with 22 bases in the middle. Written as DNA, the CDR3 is TGCGCCAGTTGGAGGGATCCTAGGGGGTTACAAGAGACCCAGTACTTC. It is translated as CASWRDPRGLQETQYF.

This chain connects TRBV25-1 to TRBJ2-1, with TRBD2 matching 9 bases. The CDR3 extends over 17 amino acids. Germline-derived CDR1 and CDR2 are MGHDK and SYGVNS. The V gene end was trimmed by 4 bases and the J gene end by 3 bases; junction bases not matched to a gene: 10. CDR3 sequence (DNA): TGTGCCAGCAGTGGGGGCTCGACTAGCGGCCACTACAATGAGCAGTTCTTC. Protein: CASSGGSTSGHYNEQFF. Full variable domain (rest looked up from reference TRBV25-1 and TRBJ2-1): EADIYQTPRYLVIGTGKKITLECSQTMGHDKMYWYQQDPGMELHLIHYSYGVNSTEKGDLSSESTVSRIRTEHFPLTLESARPSHTSQYLCASSGGSTSGHYNEQFFGPGTRLTVL.

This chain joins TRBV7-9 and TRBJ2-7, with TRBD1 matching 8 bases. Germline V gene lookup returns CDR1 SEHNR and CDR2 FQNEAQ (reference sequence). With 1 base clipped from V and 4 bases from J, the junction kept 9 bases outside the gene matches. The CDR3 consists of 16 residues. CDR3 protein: CASSLGPDRGRYEQYF. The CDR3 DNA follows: TGTGCCAGCAGCTTAGGTCCAGACAGGGGAAGGTACGAGCAGTACTTC. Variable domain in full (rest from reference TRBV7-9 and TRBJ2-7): DTGVSQNPRHKITKRGQNVTFRCDPISEHNRLYWYRQTLGQGPEFLTYFQNEAQLEKSRLLSDRFSAERPKGSFSTLEIQRTEQGDSAMYLCASSLGPDRGRYEQYFGPGTRLTVT.

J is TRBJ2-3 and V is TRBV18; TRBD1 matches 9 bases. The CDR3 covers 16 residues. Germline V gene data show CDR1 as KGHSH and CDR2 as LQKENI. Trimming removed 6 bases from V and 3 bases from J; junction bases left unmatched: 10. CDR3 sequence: CASSPFETGGTDTQYF. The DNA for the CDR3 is TGTGCCAGCTCCCCTTTTGAGACAGGGGGGACAGATACGCAGTATTTT.

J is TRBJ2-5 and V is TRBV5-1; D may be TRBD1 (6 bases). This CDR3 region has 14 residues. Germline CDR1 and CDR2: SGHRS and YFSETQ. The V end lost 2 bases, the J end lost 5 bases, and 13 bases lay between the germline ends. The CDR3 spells CASSFTGSAETQYF. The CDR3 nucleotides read TGCGCCAGCAGCTTCACAGGGTCAGCGGAGACCCAGTACTTC.

For the CDR3, the DNA is TGTGCCAGCAGCCCCCGGGACACCCTCTACGAGCAGTACTTC. This encodes CASSPRDTLYEQYF. The V and J genes are TRBV7-8 and TRBJ2-7; the D gene is possibly TRBD1 (6 bases). The CDR3 is made up of 14 amino acids. Trimming left V 5 bases short and J 3 bases short, with 14 bases between. Germline-derived CDR1 and CDR2 are SGHVS and FQNEAQ.

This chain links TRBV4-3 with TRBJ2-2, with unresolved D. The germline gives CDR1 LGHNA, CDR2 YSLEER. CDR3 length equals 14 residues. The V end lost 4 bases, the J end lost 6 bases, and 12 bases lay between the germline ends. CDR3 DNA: TGCGCCAGCAGCCTAGGGAAAGGCGCCGGGGAGCTGTTTTTT. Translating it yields CASSLGKGAGELFF.